Below, one TCR beta chain is given with its context. This clonotype was observed at least ten times. It has no known antigen specificity. It has no much larger one-base neighbor in the sample; base qualities were not kept. These data belong to a study of regulatory T cells in long-lasting Graves disease (dated by TCRdb to 2020 to 2023). General notes on the study: Persistent Graves' disease meant more than 5 years of antithyroid drug treatment with TSH receptor autoantibodies that stayed positive. This study used TCR sequencing and RNA sequencing of peripheral blood to compare persistent Graves' disease patients against newly diagnosed Graves' disease patients. The study was conducted in China and was registered as a clinical trial. A total of approximately 35 samples underwent TCR sequencing: some 13 from persistent and roughly 20 from newly diagnosed Graves' disease patients. Persistent Graves' disease patients in the clinical cohort had taken antithyroid drugs for about 10.3 years on average. What the study reported, not specific to this receptor: Only peripheral blood was studied, because thyroid tissue, the primary lesion, was inaccessible. The authors noted that the small sample size was a limitation that may lower accuracy. Persistent Graves' disease patients showed lower TCR Shannon entropy and fewer highly expanded clones than newly diagnosed patients, suggesting clonal expansion. Sequencing and analysis were limited to the TCR beta chain. A larger number of public clonotypes was shared among persistent patients (around 2,500) than among newly diagnosed patients (about 990).

What the time point label conveys for this sample: persistent/refractory GD, antithyroid drugs over 5 years with positive TRAb. For both TCR sequencing and RNA sequencing, RNA was extracted from PBMCs using TRIzol. Graves' disease was diagnosed according to American Thyroid Association guidelines. Patients were recruited from an endocrinology department in Xi'an, China. From each patient, 7.5 to 9.5 milliliters of peripheral blood was collected into an EDTA anticoagulant tube. Ficoll Paque Plus density gradient separation was used to isolate PBMCs, and no further T cell sorting was done. An Agilent 2100 Bioanalyzer and agarose gel were used to check RNA quality, while a NanoDrop 2000 measured RNA concentration. The library was obtained by multiplex PCR. TCRdb shows the sequencer as Illumina HiSeq 4000. iRepertoire HTBI primers and Arm-PCR amplification of CDR3 regions were used to construct TCR beta libraries. Before sequencing, the PCR products underwent gel purification. On the study's bioinformatics: A total of under 80 TRBV and 14 TRBJ segments were identified across samples and were used for gene usage analysis of CDR3 amino acid clonotypes. COPE and FqMerger were used to merge filtered high-quality paired reads into contigs. Contigs were aligned with BLAST to IMGT TRBV, TRBD and TRBJ reference genes, and CDR3 was defined per IMGT. Highly expanded clones were defined as clonotypes with a frequency above 0.1%. Repertoire diversity was measured by Shannon entropy, and V-J evenness by the Gini coefficient. A clonotype was considered public if more than one individual shared it. The raw public reads went through TCRdb reprocessing: fastp at Q25, MiXCR clone calling, in-frame beta chains kept. Rows with a matching CDR3 protein are joined into one entry that keeps the most common DNA and genes. TCRdb, rather than the study authors, made the V and J calls. For this sample the table gives about 470,000 distinct CDR3 sequences, of which less than 25% were detected only once. The ten top clones hold 7.8% of the sample.

This material consisted of peripheral blood mononuclear cells (PBMCs), taken when the disease was refractory, from a patient treated with antithyroid drugs. This clonotype originated in a female donor with Graves disease.

DNA sequence: TGTGCCAGCAGTTTGGACAGTCCAAACAACGAGCAGTACTTC. Translation gives CASSLDSPNNEQYF. The sequence is built from TRBV28 and TRBJ2-7; matching of 6 bases hints at TRBD1 as the D gene. Relative to germline, V is 3 bases shorter and J is 5 bases shorter, with 14 bases between their ends. The CDR3 contains 14 residues, cysteine and phenylalanine counted. Here the CDR3 DNA is all that survives: 42 bases in frame from base 1. CDR1 is given as MDHEN and CDR2 as SYDVKM, both from the germline V gene.